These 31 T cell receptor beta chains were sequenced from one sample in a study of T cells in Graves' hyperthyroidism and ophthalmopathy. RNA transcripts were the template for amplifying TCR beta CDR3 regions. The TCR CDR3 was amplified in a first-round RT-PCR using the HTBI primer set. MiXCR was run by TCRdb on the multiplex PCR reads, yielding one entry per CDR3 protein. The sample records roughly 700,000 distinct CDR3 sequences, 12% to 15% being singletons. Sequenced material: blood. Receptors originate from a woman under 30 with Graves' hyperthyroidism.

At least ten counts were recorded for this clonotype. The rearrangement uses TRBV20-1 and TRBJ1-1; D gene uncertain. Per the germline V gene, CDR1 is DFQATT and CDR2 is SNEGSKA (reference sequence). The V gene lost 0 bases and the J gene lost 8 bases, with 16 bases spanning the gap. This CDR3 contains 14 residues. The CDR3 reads CSARDQARVGEAFF. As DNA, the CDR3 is TGCAGTGCTAGAGATCAGGCACGGGTAGGGGAAGCTTTCTTT.

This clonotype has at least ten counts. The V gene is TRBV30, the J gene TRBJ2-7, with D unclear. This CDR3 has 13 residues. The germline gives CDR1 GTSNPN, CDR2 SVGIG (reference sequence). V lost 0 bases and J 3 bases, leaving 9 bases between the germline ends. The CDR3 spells CAWSVGLVYEQYF. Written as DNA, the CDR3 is TGTGCCTGGAGTGTCGGGCTAGTCTACGAGCAGTACTTC.

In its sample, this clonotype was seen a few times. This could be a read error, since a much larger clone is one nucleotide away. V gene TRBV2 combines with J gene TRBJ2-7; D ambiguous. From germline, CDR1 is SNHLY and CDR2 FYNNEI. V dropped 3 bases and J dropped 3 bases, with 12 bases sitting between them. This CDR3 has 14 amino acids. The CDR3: CASSEDETYYEQYF. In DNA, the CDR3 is TGTGCCAGCAGTGAGGACGAGACATACTACGAGCAGTACTTC.

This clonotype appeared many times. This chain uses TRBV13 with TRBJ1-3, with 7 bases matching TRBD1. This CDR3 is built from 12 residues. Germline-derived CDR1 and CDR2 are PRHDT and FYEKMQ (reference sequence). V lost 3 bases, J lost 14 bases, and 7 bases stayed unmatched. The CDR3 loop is CASSFTGAELYF. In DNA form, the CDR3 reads TGTGCCAGCAGCTTCACAGGGGCTGAATTATATTTT.

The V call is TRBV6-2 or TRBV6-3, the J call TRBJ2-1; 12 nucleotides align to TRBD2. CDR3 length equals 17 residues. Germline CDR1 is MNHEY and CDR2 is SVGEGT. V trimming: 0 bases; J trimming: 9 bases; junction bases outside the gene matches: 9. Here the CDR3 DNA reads TGTGCCAGCAGTTACTCGTTCCCTAGCGGGAGGGCCTTTGAGCAGTTCTTC. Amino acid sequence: CASSYSFPSGRAFEQFF.

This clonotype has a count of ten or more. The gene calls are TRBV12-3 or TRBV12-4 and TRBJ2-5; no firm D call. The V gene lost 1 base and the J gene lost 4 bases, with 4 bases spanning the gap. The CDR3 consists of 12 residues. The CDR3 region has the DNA TGTGCCAGCAGTTTAGGGGTAGAGACCCAGTACTTC. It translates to CASSLGVETQYF.

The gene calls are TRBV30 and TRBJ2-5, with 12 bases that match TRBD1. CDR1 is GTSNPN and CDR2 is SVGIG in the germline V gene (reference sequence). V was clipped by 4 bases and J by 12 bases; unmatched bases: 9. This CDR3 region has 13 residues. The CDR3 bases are TGTGCCTGGACCCCGGGACAGGGGGCATGGAAGTACTTC. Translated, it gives CAWTPGQGAWKYF.

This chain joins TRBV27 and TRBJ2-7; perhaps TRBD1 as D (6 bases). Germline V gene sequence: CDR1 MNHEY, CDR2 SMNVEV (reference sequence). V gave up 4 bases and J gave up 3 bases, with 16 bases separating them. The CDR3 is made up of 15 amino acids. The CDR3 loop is CASSSIRQGNYEQYF. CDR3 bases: TGTGCCAGCAGTTCCATCAGGCAGGGGAACTACGAGCAGTACTTC.

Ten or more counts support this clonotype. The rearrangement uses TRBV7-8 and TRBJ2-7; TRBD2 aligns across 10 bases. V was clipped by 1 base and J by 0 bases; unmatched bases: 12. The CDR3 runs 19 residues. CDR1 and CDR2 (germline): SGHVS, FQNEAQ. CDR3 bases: TGTGCCAGCAGCTTAGTCGTCGGACTAGCGGCACCCGTCTCCTACGAGCAGTACTTC. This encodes CASSLVVGLAAPVSYEQYF.

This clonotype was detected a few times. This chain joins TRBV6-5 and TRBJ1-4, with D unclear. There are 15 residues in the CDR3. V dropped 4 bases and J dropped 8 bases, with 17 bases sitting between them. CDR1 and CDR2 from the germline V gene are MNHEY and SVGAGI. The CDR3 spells CASSSNGGSAEKLFF. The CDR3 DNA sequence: TGTGCCAGCAGTTCGAATGGTGGTTCAGCAGAAAAACTGTTTTTT.

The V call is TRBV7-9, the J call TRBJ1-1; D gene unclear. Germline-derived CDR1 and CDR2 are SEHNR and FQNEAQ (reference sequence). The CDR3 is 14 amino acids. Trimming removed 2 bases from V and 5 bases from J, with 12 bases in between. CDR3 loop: CASSLFGEVTEAFF. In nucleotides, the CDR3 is TGTGCCAGCAGCTTATTTGGGGAGGTGACTGAAGCTTTCTTT. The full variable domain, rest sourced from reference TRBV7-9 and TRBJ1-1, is DTGVSQNPRHKITKRGQNVTFRCDPISEHNRLYWYRQTLGQGPEFLTYFQNEAQLEKSRLLSDRFSAERPKGSFSTLEIQRTEQGDSAMYLCASSLFGEVTEAFFGQGTRLTVV.

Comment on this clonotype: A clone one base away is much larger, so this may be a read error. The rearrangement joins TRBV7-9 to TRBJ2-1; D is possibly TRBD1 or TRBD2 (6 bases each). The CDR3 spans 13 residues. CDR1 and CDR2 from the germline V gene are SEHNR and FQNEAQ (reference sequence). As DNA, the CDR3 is TGTGCCAGCTGCTTAGAGGGGGGCAATGAGCAGTTCTTC. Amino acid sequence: CASCLEGGNEQFF.

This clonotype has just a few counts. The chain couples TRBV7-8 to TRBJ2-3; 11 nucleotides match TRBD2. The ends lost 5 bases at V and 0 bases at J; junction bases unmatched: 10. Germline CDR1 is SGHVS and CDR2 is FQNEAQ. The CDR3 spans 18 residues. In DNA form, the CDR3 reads TGTGCCAGCAGCACAGGCCCGGGACTAGCGGATAGCACAGATACGCAGTATTTT. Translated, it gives CASSTGPGLADSTDTQYF.

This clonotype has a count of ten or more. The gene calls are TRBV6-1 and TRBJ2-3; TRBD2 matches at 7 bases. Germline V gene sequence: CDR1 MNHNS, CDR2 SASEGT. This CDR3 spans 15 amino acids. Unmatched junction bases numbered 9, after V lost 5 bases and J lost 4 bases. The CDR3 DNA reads TGTGCCAGCAGTTATAGTAGCGGGTTAGCAGATACGCAGTATTTT. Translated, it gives CASSYSSGLADTQYF.

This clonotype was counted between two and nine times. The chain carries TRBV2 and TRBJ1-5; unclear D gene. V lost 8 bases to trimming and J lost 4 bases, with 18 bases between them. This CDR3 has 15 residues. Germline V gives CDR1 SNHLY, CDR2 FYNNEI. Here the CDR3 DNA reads TGTGCCAGCGACAAATCGGGATTAAAGAATCAGCCCCAGCATTTT. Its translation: CASDKSGLKNQPQHF.

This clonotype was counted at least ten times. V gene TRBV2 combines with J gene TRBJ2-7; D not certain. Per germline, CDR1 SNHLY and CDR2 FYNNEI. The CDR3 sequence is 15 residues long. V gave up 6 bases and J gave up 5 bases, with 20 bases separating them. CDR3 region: CASSPTTTAVNEQYF. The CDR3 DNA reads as TGTGCCAGCAGCCCGACCACCACCGCGGTGAACGAGCAGTACTTC.

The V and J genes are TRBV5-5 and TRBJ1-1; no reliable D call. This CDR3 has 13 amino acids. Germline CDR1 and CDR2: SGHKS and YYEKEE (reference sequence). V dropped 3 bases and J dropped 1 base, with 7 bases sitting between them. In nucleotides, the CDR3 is TGTGCCAGCAGCTCTCTAGAGAACACTGAAGCTTTCTTT. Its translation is CASSSLENTEAFF.

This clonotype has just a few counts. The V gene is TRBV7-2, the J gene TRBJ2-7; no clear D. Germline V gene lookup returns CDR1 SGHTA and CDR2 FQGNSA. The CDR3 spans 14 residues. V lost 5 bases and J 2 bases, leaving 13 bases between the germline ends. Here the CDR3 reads CASSLRTETYEQYF. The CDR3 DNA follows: TGTGCCAGCAGCCTAAGGACGGAAACCTACGAGCAGTACTTC.

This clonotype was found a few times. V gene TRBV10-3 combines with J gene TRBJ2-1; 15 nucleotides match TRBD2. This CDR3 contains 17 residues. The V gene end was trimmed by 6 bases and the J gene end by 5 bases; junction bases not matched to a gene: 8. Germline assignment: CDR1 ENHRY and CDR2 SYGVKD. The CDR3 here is CAIRRGLAGGPHNEQFF. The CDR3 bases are TGTGCCATCAGACGAGGACTAGCGGGAGGGCCCCACAATGAGCAGTTCTTC.

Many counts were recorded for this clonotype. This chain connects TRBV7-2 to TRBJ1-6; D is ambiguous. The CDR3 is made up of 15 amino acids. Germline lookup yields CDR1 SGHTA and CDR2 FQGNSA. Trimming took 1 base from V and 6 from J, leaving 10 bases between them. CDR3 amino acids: CASSLGFLSNSPLHF. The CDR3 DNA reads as TGTGCCAGCAGCTTAGGATTCCTCAGTAATTCACCCCTCCACTTT.

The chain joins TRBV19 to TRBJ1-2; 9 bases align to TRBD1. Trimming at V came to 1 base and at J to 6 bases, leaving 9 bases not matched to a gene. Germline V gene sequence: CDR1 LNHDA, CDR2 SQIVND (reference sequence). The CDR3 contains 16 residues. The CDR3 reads CASSIARDRVMDGYTF. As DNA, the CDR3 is TGTGCCAGTAGTATAGCTAGGGACAGGGTTATGGATGGCTACACCTTC.

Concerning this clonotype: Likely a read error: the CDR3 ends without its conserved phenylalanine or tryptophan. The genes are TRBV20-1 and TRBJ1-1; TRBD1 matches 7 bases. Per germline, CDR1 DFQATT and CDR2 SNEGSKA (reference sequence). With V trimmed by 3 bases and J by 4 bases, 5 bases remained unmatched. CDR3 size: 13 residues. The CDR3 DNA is TGCAGTGCTAGGGCAGGGGGGTCCACTGAAGCTTTCCTT. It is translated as CSARAGGSTEAFL.

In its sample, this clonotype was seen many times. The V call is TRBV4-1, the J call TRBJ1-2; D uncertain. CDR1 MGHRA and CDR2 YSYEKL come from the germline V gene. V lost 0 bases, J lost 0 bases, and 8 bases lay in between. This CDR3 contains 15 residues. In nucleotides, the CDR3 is TGCGCCAGCAGCCAAGAAACGGCAGCTAACTATGGCTACACCTTC. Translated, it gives CASSQETAANYGYTF.

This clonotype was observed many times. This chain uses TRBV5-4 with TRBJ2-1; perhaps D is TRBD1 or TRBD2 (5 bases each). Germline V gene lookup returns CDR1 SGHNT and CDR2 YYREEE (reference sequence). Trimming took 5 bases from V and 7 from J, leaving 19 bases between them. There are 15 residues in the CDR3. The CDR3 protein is CASRTEVEAGNEQFF. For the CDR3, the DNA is TGTGCCAGCAGGACGGAGGTCGAGGCAGGGAATGAGCAGTTCTTC.

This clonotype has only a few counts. The CDR3, as DNA: TGTGCCAGCAAAGACGGGGATTCACCCCTCCACTTT. Amino acid sequence: CASKDGDSPLHF. The chain recombines TRBV7-9 with TRBJ1-6; no reliable D call. This CDR3 is built from 12 residues. The ends were cut back, 7 bases at V and 8 bases at J, with 9 bases in the middle. CDR1 SEHNR and CDR2 FQNEAQ come from the germline V gene (reference sequence).

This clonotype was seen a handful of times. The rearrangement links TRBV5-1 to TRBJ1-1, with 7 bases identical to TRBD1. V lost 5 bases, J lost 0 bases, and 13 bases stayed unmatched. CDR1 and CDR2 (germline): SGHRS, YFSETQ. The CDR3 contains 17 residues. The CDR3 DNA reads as TGCGCCAGCAGTTCCCTAAAGGGACAGATCATGAACACTGAAGCTTTCTTT. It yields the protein CASSSLKGQIMNTEAFF.

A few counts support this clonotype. CDR3 region: CASSYYKPSQETQYF. CDR3 DNA sequence: TGTGCCAGCAGTTACTACAAGCCTTCACAAGAGACCCAGTACTTC. V and J are TRBV6-2 or TRBV6-3 and TRBJ2-5; D is undetermined. Looked up from germline, CDR1 is MNHEY and CDR2 is SVGEGT. The CDR3 extends over 15 amino acids. The V and J ends lost 1 base and 2 bases respectively, with 11 bases between them.

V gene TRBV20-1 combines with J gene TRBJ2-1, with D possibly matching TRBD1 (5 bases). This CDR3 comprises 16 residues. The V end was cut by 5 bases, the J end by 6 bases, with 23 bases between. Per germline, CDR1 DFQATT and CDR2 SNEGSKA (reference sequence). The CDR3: CSAPQAGLVLRNEQFF. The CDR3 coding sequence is TGCAGTGCTCCCCAGGCAGGGTTGGTCCTCCGCAATGAGCAGTTCTTC.

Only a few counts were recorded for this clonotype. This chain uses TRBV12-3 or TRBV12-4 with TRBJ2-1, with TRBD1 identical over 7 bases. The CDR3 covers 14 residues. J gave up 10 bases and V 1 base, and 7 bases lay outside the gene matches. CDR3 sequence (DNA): TGTGCCAGCAGTTTAGTTCAGGGGGTGGTCGAGCAGTTCTTC. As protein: CASSLVQGVVEQFF.

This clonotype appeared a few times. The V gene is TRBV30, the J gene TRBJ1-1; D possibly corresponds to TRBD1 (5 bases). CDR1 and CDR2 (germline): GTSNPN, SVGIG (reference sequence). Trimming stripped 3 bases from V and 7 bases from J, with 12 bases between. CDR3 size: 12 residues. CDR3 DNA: TGTGCCTGGAGCCTCAGGGAGATTGAAGCTTTCTTT. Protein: CAWSLREIEAFF.

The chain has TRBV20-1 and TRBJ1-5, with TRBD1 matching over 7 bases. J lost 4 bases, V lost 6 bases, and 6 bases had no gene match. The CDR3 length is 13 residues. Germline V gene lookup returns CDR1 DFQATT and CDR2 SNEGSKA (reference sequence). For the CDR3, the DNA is TGCAGTGCCAGGGCGGACAGGAATCAGCCCCAGCATTTT. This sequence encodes CSARADRNQPQHF.